This TCR beta chain stems from a study of CD4 T cell repertoires in COVID-19. The overall study: CFSE-low cells expanded roughly 11 days with IL-2, then restimulated with other coronavirus spikes.

As concerns this clone: Its antigen is unknown.

Method: immunoSEQ multiplex PCR; TCRdb's copy keeps in-frame clones and lacks some. The sample yields 23,000 or so clones, around 86% seen once. Findings and caveats of the study: In SARS-CoV and/or HKU1 spike cultures, between roughly 6 and 27% of SARS-CoV-2 clonotypes reappeared. Several top expanded SARS-CoV-2-reactive clonotypes were shared by two or three memory subsets.

Sequencing was done directly on freshly isolated, uncultured memory T cells. The germline V gene encodes CDR1 SGDLS and CDR2 YYNGEE. There are 14 residues in the CDR3. Trimming took 2 bases from V and 3 from J, leaving 9 bases between them. The material sequenced was central memory CD4+ T cells from blood, taken before the COVID-19 pandemic. The TCR was taken from a human donor who had COVID-19. This chain connects TRBV9 to TRBJ2-1, with D perhaps TRBD2 (5 bases). DNA of the CDR3: TGTGCCAGCAGCGTCGGCGAGGGCTACAATGAGCAGTTCTTC. It encodes CASSVGEGYNEQFF.